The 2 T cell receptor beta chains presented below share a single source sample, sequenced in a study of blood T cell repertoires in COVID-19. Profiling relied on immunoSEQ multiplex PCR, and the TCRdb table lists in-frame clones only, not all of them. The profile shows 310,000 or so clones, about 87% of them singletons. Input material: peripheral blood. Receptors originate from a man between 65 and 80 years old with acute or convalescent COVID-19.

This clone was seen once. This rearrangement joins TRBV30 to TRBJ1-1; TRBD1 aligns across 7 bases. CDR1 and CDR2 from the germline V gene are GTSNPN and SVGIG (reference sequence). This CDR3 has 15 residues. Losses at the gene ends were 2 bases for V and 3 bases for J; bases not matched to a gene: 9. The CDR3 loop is CAWSPHRGKYTEAFF. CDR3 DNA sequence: TGTGCCTGGAGTCCTCACAGGGGTAAGTACACTGAAGCTTTCTTT.

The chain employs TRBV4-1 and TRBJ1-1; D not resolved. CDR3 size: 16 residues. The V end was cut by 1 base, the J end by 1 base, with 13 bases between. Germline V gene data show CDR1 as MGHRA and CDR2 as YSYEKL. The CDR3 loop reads CASSQVSGGKNTEAFF. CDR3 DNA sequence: TGCGCCAGCAGCCAAGTTAGTGGAGGGAAGAACACTGAAGCTTTCTTT.